This TCR beta chain appears in the sequencing data of a study of post-analysis software for immune sequencing data. Background on the study: The cohort encompassed relapsing-remitting, secondary progressive and progressive-relapsing multiple sclerosis disease courses.

Regarding the study as a whole: Those samples that were prepared in the same batch co-clustered strongly by F measure. About 5 TRBV segments appeared more often in patients than in controls, and TRBV5-6, TRBV5-1 and TRBV20-1 were among these.

V lost 3 bases and J 4 bases, leaving 9 bases between the germline ends. The CDR3 totals 14 residues. The germline CDR1 and CDR2 sequences are LGHDT and YNNKEL (reference sequence). A remark on this clonotype: Its antigen is unknown.

Unique-molecular-identifier-tagged TCR beta cDNA libraries were used. T cells, roughly 1 to 10 million of them, yielded roughly 0.5 million cDNA molecules. TCRdb called the PCR reads again in MiXCR, with one record for every CDR3 protein. The sample contains 750,000 to 950,000 distinct CDR3 sequences, approximately 44% of which appear only once. The chain combines TRBV3-1 with TRBJ1-4, with no clear D. This TCR came from a girl between 10 and 17 years old with multiple sclerosis. The sample taken for sequencing was blood. The CDR3 loop is CASSQGWGNEKLFF. DNA for the CDR3: TGTGCCAGCAGCCAGGGTTGGGGTAATGAAAAACTGTTTTTT.